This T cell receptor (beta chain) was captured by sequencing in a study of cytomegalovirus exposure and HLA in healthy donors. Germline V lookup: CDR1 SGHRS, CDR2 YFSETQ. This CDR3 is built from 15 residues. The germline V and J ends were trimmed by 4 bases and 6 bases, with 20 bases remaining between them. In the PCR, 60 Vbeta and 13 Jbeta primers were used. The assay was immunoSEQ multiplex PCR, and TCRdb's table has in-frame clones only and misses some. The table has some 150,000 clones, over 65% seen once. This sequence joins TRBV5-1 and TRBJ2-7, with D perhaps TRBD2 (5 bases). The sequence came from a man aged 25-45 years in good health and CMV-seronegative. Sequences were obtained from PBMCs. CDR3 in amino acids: CASSPAGGSPGEQYF. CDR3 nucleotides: TGCGCCAGCAGCCCGGCGGGCGGATCTCCTGGCGAGCAGTACTTC.